Presented here are 11 T cell receptor beta chains from one specimen sequenced in a study of T cells after yellow fever vaccination. MiXCR, applied by TCRdb to the 5' RACE reads, yields one record per CDR3 protein. The profile covers about 160,000 distinct CDR3 sequences, with 5.5% to 7.5% appearing a single time and roughly 2.5% taken by the ten largest. The sequences come from CD4+ T cells sorted from PBMCs, collected more than 4 days after the first yellow fever vaccination. The receptors shown here come from a man between 18 and 35 years old who received the YFV17D yellow fever vaccine.

The chain recombines TRBV5-8 with TRBJ2-3; 7 nucleotides match TRBD2. The CDR3 sequence is 17 residues long. CDR1 and CDR2 (germline): SGHTS, YDEGEE. Losses at the gene ends were 4 bases for V and 2 bases for J; bases not matched to a gene: 13. For the CDR3, the DNA is TGTGCCAGCAGCGCGGAAGGCGGGGGAGATTCCACAGATACGCAGTATTTT. This translates into CASSAEGGGDSTDTQYF.

This clonotype was picked up many times. V is TRBV7-3 and J is TRBJ2-1, with 13 nucleotides matching TRBD2. J gave up 9 bases and V 5 bases, and 10 bases lay outside the gene matches. Germline loops: CDR1 SGHTA, CDR2 FQGTGA. The CDR3 runs to 16 residues. CDR3 DNA sequence: TGTGCCAGCAGCCCAGGAGGACTAGCGGGGGAGAGTGAGCAGTTCTTC. Its protein is CASSPGGLAGESEQFF.

This clonotype has just a few counts. The genes are TRBV5-8 and TRBJ2-7, with 11 nucleotides matching TRBD1. Germline V lookup: CDR1 SGHTS, CDR2 YDEGEE. V lost 4 bases to trimming and J lost 5 bases; unmatched junction nucleotides: 8. The CDR3 loop spans 15 amino acids. The CDR3 DNA sequence: TGTGCCAGCAGCAGCTCCGGGACAGGGGGTAACGAGCAGTACTTC. Translation: CASSSSGTGGNEQYF.

This clonotype has a count of ten or more. The chain carries TRBV14 and TRBJ2-2; no reliable D call. The CDR3 has 14 amino acids. Germline CDR1 and CDR2: SGHDN and FVKESK. Trimming removed 1 base at V and 5 bases at J, with 8 bases between. The CDR3 region has the DNA TGTGCCAGCAGCCAAGTATCCAGAACCGGGGAGCTGTTTTTT. Translating gives CASSQVSRTGELFF.

As for this clonotype: A much larger clonotype is one base distant, so this may be a read error. The chain has TRBV10-3 and TRBJ2-3; possible D gene TRBD2, 6 bases. The V gene's germline CDR1 is ENHRY and CDR2 SYGVKD. The CDR3 spans 13 residues. V lost 10 bases and J lost 5, with 16 bases in between. The chain's CDR3 is CATGGDSEDTQYF. The DNA of the CDR3 is TGTGCCACCGGAGGGGACTCCGAAGATACGCAGTATTTT.

The chain couples TRBV7-9 to TRBJ1-2; D unclear. This CDR3 is built from 14 residues. V was pared by 1 base and J by 3 bases, with 9 bases between. Germline V lookup: CDR1 SEHNR, CDR2 FQNEAQ (reference sequence). The CDR3 spells CASSLVTADYGYTF. CDR3 DNA: TGTGCCAGCAGCTTAGTCACGGCAGACTATGGCTACACCTTC.

A remark on this clonotype: A much bigger clone sits one base away, suggesting this may be a read error. The rearrangement links TRBV9 to TRBJ2-7; TRBD1 matches at 9 bases. This CDR3 is 15 amino acids long. Germline CDR1 and CDR2: SGDLS and YYNGEE. Here the CDR3 reads CASSPTGTGRYELYF. The CDR3 nucleotides are TGTGCCAGCAGCCCGACCGGGACAGGGCGATACGAGCTGTACTTC.

V gene TRBV7-6 combines with J gene TRBJ2-5, with 12 bases lining up with TRBD2. Trimming removed 3 bases from V and 5 bases from J; junction bases left unmatched: 7. The germline gives CDR1 SGHVS, CDR2 FNYEAQ. CDR3 length equals 16 residues. Here the CDR3 reads CASSFTPSGGAETQYF. The CDR3 bases are TGTGCCAGCAGCTTCACTCCTAGCGGGGGGGCTGAGACCCAGTACTTC.

In this sample, this clonotype turned up a few times. CDR3 region: CASSLEQGEQYV. The CDR3 DNA follows: TGTGCCAGCAGCTTGGAGCAGGGGGAGCAGTACGTC. The V call is TRBV5-6, the J call TRBJ2-7, with D tentatively TRBD1 (6 bases). Trimming removed 0 bases at V and 7 bases at J, with 8 bases between. This CDR3 comprises 12 residues. Germline-derived CDR1 and CDR2 are SGHDT and YYEEEE.

This clonotype was observed at least ten times. The rearrangement joins TRBV12-3 or TRBV12-4 to TRBJ1-2; D gene unclear. The CDR3 has 14 amino acids. The V end was cut by 4 bases, the J end by 1 base, with 10 bases between. CDR3 bases: TGTGCCAGCAGTTCTAGGGTTGGTAACTATGGCTACACCTTC. Its translation is CASSSRVGNYGYTF.

This clonotype was picked up many times. The chain links TRBV4-3 to TRBJ2-2; D is unclear. Germline lookup yields CDR1 LGHNA and CDR2 YSLEER. The CDR3 is made up of 14 amino acids. V dropped 4 bases and J dropped 4 bases, with 10 bases sitting between them. In DNA form, the CDR3 reads TGCGCCAGCAGCCTCAGACATTTCACCGGGGAGCTGTTTTTT. This translates into CASSLRHFTGELFF.